This passage covers 24 T cell receptor beta chains from one sample sequenced in a study of identical twins. TCRdb redid the calling of the 5' RACE reads with MiXCR, one entry per CDR3 protein. The profile shows roughly 710,000 distinct CDR3 sequences, approximately 6.1% of them singletons. Sequencing was carried out using naive T cells sorted from blood. The source is a man between 18 and 29 years old in good health.

This clonotype appeared many times. The chain uses TRBV5-1 and TRBJ2-1; 10 bases fit TRBD1. CDR3 length equals 15 residues. The V and J ends lost 1 base and 5 bases, in that order; junction bases with no gene match: 3. Germline loops: CDR1 SGHRS, CDR2 YFSETQ. In nucleotides, the CDR3 is TGCGCCAGCAGCTTGAGACAGGGGGCAAACAATGAGCAGTTCTTC. Protein sequence: CASSLRQGANNEQFF. The full variable domain, its missing parts supplied by reference TRBV5-1 and TRBJ2-1, is KAGVTQTPRYLIKTRGQQVTLSCSPISGHRSVSWYQQTPGQGLQFLFEYFSETQRNKGNFPGRFSGRQFSNSRSEMNVSTLELGDSALYLCASSLRQGANNEQFFGPGTRLTVL.

This clonotype was seen many times. The V gene is TRBV4-1, the J gene TRBJ2-3; TRBD2 agrees at 8 bases. Germline V gene data show CDR1 as MGHRA and CDR2 as YSYEKL. Trimming cost V 0 bases and J 5 bases; bases outside gene matches: 13. The CDR3 loop spans 18 amino acids. CDR3 sequence: CASSQEGLPGGPIDTQYF. The DNA for the CDR3 is TGCGCCAGCAGCCAAGAAGGGTTACCGGGAGGGCCAATAGATACGCAGTATTTT.

This clonotype was detected only a few times. The gene calls are TRBV28 and TRBJ2-6; maybe TRBD1 (5 bases). The germline V gene encodes CDR1 MDHEN and CDR2 SYDVKM. This CDR3 is 19 amino acids long. The V gene lost 4 bases and the J gene lost 0 bases, with 19 bases spanning the gap. The CDR3 region is CASSSPGLWPLSGANVLTF. CDR3 sequence (DNA): TGTGCCAGCAGTTCCCCAGGGTTGTGGCCCCTCTCTGGGGCCAACGTCCTGACTTTC.

V gene TRBV12-5 combines with J gene TRBJ1-1; D might be TRBD1 (5 bases). The length of the CDR3 is 13 residues. The germline V and J ends were trimmed by 7 bases and 4 bases, with 13 bases remaining between them. Germline CDR1 is LGHNT and CDR2 is FRNRAP. CDR3 region: CASAWGVGTEAFF. In DNA form, the CDR3 reads TGTGCTAGTGCTTGGGGGGTTGGCACTGAAGCTTTCTTT.

The sample holds many counts of this clonotype. The chain carries TRBV5-1 and TRBJ2-2; TRBD1 agrees at 9 bases. The CDR3 runs 18 residues. Per germline, CDR1 SGHRS and CDR2 YFSETQ. The trim removed 4 bases at V and 7 bases at J, leaving 17 bases unmatched. CDR3 sequence (DNA): TGCGCCAGCAGCCCGGATACCGGGACAGGGAGGTTCATCGGGGAGCTGTTTTTT. Its translation: CASSPDTGTGRFIGELFF.

This clonotype came up a few times. The chain is built from TRBV7-9 and TRBJ2-7, with 10 bases aligning to TRBD2. From germline, CDR1 is SEHNR and CDR2 FQNEAQ (reference sequence). CDR3 size: 14 residues. V lost 5 bases to trimming and J lost 4 bases; unmatched junction nucleotides: 5. The CDR3: CASSGTSEYYEQYF. The DNA of the CDR3 is TGTGCCAGCAGCGGGACTAGCGAGTATTACGAGCAGTACTTC.

This clonotype was observed many times. This rearrangement joins TRBV5-1 to TRBJ2-3, with D hard to call. Between the trimmed V and J ends, which lost 1 base and 3 bases, there was a span of 6 bases. This CDR3 region has 13 residues. Looked up from germline, CDR1 is SGHRS and CDR2 is YFSETQ. The CDR3 loop reads CASSLSTTDTQYF. CDR3 in DNA: TGCGCCAGCAGCTTGTCGACAACAGATACGCAGTATTTT. Full variable domain (outside the CDR3, taken from reference TRBV5-1 and TRBJ2-3): KAGVTQTPRYLIKTRGQQVTLSCSPISGHRSVSWYQQTPGQGLQFLFEYFSETQRNKGNFPGRFSGRQFSNSRSEMNVSTLELGDSALYLCASSLSTTDTQYFGPGTRLTVL.

This clonotype was seen repeatedly, ten times or more. This sequence joins TRBV20-1 and TRBJ2-7; 9 bases match TRBD2. Germline V gene data show CDR1 as DFQATT and CDR2 as SNEGSKA (reference sequence). CDR3 length equals 15 residues. Trimming removed 4 bases from V and 0 bases from J; junction bases left unmatched: 7. CDR3 region: CSAIGAGGSSYEQYV. The CDR3 DNA is TGCAGTGCTATTGGGGCGGGAGGGAGCTCCTACGAGCAGTACGTC.

This clonotype showed up many times. The chain has TRBV5-1 and TRBJ2-1; the match to TRBD2 covers 8 bases. The CDR3 loop spans 16 amino acids. CDR1 is SGHRS, CDR2 YFSETQ, per germline. With V trimmed by 4 bases and J by 0 bases, 6 bases remained unmatched. The CDR3: CASSNPAGVSYNEQFF. For the CDR3, the DNA is TGCGCCAGCAGCAACCCAGCGGGAGTCTCCTACAATGAGCAGTTCTTC.

The chain employs TRBV7-9 and TRBJ1-4; a weak D match, TRBD1 (5 bases). Germline CDR1 reads SEHNR; CDR2 reads FQNEAQ (reference sequence). V was shortened by 6 bases and J by 7 bases, with 15 bases between the two germline ends. This CDR3 has 14 amino acids. The CDR3 loop is CASSLTGRVEKLFF. CDR3 coding DNA: TGTGCCAGCAGTCTAACAGGACGTGTTGAAAAACTGTTTTTT. Full variable domain (missing parts from reference TRBV7-9 and TRBJ1-4): DTGVSQNPRHKITKRGQNVTFRCDPISEHNRLYWYRQTLGQGPEFLTYFQNEAQLEKSRLLSDRFSAERPKGSFSTLEIQRTEQGDSAMYLCASSLTGRVEKLFFGSGTQLSVL.

This clonotype was detected many times. The chain is built from TRBV12-3 or TRBV12-4 and TRBJ1-6; D gene uncertain. V dropped 7 bases and J dropped 3 bases, with 13 bases sitting between them. The CDR3 has 15 amino acids. Here the CDR3 reads CASTPDGRYNSPLHF. The CDR3 DNA reads TGTGCCAGCACTCCGGACGGACGCTATAATTCACCCCTCCACTTT.

This clonotype was seen repeatedly, ten times or more. The V gene is TRBV5-1, the J gene TRBJ2-3, with 7 bases that match TRBD2. The CDR3 has 15 amino acids. Germline values: CDR1 SGHRS, CDR2 YFSETQ. V gave up 3 bases and J gave up 11 bases; unmatched junction bases: 15. The CDR3 loop is CASSWTGTTSGGQYF. CDR3 nucleotides: TGCGCCAGCAGCTGGACCGGGACTACGAGTGGGGGGCAGTATTTT.

This clonotype was seen ten or more times. This chain connects TRBV7-2 to TRBJ2-7; TRBD1 is a possible D gene (6 bases). V was clipped by 0 bases and J by 4 bases, with 13 bases between them. Germline V gene lookup returns CDR1 SGHTA and CDR2 FQGNSA. The CDR3 totals 15 residues. The CDR3, as DNA: TGTGCCAGCAGCTTAGCGTCGGGAACAGGGTACGAGCAGTACGTC. It specifies CASSLASGTGYEQYV.

This clonotype came up a few times. V usage is TRBV21-1 and J usage is TRBJ2-7; TRBD2, the table's D call, lacks a check against the DNA. TRBV21-1 is listed as a pseudogene. CDR3 size: 16 residues. CDR3 sequence reads: CASSKVGLAGGYEQYV. DNA of the CDR3: TGTGCCAGCAGCAAAGTTGGGCTAGCGGGAGGGTACGAGCAGTACGTC.

This sequence joins TRBV7-9 and TRBJ1-2; D is perhaps TRBD1 (5 bases). The CDR3 runs to 15 residues. The V and J ends lost 1 base and 6 bases respectively, with 15 bases between them. CDR1 is SEHNR, CDR2 FQNEAQ, per germline (reference sequence). The DNA of the CDR3 is TGTGCCAGCAGCTTAGAAGCAGGGCCCACTGATGGCTACACCTTC. Its translation: CASSLEAGPTDGYTF.

In its sample, this clonotype was seen a few times. The CDR3 sequence is CASSFGTSASYEQYF. Written as DNA, the CDR3 is TGTGCCAGCAGCTTTGGGACTAGCGCCTCCTACGAGCAGTACTTC. J is TRBJ2-7 and V is TRBV7-8, with 10 bases matching TRBD2. The CDR3 runs 15 residues. The V and J ends lost 3 bases and 0 bases, in that order; junction bases with no gene match: 2. CDR1 and CDR2 (germline): SGHVS, FQNEAQ.

The sample holds many counts of this clonotype. V usage is TRBV5-1 and J usage is TRBJ2-1, with D perhaps TRBD2 (6 bases). CDR1 and CDR2 (germline): SGHRS, YFSETQ. The germline V and J ends were trimmed by 0 bases and 10 bases, with 14 bases remaining between them. The CDR3 runs to 14 residues. The CDR3 coding sequence is TGCGCCAGCAGCTTGGGGGGGGAACAGAACGAGCAGTTCTTC. Residues: CASSLGGEQNEQFF.

At least ten counts were recorded for this clonotype. Here the CDR3 reads CASSLAPGNYEQYF. CDR3 coding DNA: TGTGCCAGCAGCTTAGCCCCAGGGAACTACGAGCAGTACTTC. V usage is TRBV7-9 and J usage is TRBJ2-7; a possible D gene is TRBD1 (5 bases). This CDR3 contains 14 residues. Trimming removed 0 bases from V and 3 bases from J, with 9 bases in between. Germline CDR1 is SEHNR and CDR2 is FQNEAQ (reference sequence).

This clonotype was found many times. CDR3 coding DNA: TGCGCCAGCAGCTTGGAAGGGAACGAGCAGTACTTC. As protein: CASSLEGNEQYF. J is TRBJ2-7 and V is TRBV5-1; D ambiguous. V was cut by 0 bases and J by 5 bases, with 6 bases left in between. CDR1 and CDR2 (germline): SGHRS, YFSETQ. CDR3 length: 12 amino acids.

A note on this clonotype: It may be a read error: a sequence one base away is much more abundant. V and J are TRBV20-1 and TRBJ2-1; no clear D. CDR1 and CDR2 (germline): DFQATT, SNEGSKA (reference sequence). The CDR3 is 14 residues long. Trimming removed 5 bases from V and 4 bases from J, with 15 bases in between. DNA for the CDR3: TGCAGTGCTCTTCCGGAACTACCTTACAATGAGCAGTTCTTC. It encodes CSALPELPYNEQFF.

This clonotype was seen many times. This chain links TRBV12-3 or TRBV12-4 with TRBJ2-1, with D maybe TRBD2 (6 bases). Trimming shortened V by 2 bases and J by 9 bases, and 14 bases separated the two germline ends. There are 14 residues in the CDR3. CDR3 DNA sequence: TGTGCCAGCAGTTTATGGGCGGAGGGTACTGAGCAGTTCTTC. It is translated as CASSLWAEGTEQFF.

This clonotype was seen a few times. V and J are TRBV12-3 or TRBV12-4 and TRBJ2-7; D is undetermined. Trimming stripped 7 bases from V and 2 bases from J, with 9 bases between. The CDR3 extends over 12 amino acids. The CDR3 sequence: CASTAGTYEQYF. Written as DNA, the CDR3 is TGTGCCAGCACCGCCGGCACCTACGAGCAGTACTTC.

This sequence joins TRBV6-2 or TRBV6-3 and TRBJ2-7, with TRBD2 matching 7 bases. CDR1 is MNHEY and CDR2 is SVGEGT in the germline V gene. Trimming cost V 2 bases and J 7 bases; bases outside gene matches: 8. The CDR3 has 14 amino acids. The CDR3 loop reads CASSYEILLAEQYF. The CDR3 region has the DNA TGTGCCAGCAGTTACGAAATACTACTAGCGGAGCAGTACTTC.

This clonotype was seen a handful of times. The chain recombines TRBV12-3 or TRBV12-4 with TRBJ2-2, with 10 bases that match TRBD1. V dropped 5 bases and J dropped 4; count of bases not matched to a gene: 7. This CDR3 has 16 residues. CDR3 in DNA: TGTGCCAGCAGTCCCGGACAGGGGGAAGGCACCGGGGAGCTGTTTTTT. Protein: CASSPGQGEGTGELFF.